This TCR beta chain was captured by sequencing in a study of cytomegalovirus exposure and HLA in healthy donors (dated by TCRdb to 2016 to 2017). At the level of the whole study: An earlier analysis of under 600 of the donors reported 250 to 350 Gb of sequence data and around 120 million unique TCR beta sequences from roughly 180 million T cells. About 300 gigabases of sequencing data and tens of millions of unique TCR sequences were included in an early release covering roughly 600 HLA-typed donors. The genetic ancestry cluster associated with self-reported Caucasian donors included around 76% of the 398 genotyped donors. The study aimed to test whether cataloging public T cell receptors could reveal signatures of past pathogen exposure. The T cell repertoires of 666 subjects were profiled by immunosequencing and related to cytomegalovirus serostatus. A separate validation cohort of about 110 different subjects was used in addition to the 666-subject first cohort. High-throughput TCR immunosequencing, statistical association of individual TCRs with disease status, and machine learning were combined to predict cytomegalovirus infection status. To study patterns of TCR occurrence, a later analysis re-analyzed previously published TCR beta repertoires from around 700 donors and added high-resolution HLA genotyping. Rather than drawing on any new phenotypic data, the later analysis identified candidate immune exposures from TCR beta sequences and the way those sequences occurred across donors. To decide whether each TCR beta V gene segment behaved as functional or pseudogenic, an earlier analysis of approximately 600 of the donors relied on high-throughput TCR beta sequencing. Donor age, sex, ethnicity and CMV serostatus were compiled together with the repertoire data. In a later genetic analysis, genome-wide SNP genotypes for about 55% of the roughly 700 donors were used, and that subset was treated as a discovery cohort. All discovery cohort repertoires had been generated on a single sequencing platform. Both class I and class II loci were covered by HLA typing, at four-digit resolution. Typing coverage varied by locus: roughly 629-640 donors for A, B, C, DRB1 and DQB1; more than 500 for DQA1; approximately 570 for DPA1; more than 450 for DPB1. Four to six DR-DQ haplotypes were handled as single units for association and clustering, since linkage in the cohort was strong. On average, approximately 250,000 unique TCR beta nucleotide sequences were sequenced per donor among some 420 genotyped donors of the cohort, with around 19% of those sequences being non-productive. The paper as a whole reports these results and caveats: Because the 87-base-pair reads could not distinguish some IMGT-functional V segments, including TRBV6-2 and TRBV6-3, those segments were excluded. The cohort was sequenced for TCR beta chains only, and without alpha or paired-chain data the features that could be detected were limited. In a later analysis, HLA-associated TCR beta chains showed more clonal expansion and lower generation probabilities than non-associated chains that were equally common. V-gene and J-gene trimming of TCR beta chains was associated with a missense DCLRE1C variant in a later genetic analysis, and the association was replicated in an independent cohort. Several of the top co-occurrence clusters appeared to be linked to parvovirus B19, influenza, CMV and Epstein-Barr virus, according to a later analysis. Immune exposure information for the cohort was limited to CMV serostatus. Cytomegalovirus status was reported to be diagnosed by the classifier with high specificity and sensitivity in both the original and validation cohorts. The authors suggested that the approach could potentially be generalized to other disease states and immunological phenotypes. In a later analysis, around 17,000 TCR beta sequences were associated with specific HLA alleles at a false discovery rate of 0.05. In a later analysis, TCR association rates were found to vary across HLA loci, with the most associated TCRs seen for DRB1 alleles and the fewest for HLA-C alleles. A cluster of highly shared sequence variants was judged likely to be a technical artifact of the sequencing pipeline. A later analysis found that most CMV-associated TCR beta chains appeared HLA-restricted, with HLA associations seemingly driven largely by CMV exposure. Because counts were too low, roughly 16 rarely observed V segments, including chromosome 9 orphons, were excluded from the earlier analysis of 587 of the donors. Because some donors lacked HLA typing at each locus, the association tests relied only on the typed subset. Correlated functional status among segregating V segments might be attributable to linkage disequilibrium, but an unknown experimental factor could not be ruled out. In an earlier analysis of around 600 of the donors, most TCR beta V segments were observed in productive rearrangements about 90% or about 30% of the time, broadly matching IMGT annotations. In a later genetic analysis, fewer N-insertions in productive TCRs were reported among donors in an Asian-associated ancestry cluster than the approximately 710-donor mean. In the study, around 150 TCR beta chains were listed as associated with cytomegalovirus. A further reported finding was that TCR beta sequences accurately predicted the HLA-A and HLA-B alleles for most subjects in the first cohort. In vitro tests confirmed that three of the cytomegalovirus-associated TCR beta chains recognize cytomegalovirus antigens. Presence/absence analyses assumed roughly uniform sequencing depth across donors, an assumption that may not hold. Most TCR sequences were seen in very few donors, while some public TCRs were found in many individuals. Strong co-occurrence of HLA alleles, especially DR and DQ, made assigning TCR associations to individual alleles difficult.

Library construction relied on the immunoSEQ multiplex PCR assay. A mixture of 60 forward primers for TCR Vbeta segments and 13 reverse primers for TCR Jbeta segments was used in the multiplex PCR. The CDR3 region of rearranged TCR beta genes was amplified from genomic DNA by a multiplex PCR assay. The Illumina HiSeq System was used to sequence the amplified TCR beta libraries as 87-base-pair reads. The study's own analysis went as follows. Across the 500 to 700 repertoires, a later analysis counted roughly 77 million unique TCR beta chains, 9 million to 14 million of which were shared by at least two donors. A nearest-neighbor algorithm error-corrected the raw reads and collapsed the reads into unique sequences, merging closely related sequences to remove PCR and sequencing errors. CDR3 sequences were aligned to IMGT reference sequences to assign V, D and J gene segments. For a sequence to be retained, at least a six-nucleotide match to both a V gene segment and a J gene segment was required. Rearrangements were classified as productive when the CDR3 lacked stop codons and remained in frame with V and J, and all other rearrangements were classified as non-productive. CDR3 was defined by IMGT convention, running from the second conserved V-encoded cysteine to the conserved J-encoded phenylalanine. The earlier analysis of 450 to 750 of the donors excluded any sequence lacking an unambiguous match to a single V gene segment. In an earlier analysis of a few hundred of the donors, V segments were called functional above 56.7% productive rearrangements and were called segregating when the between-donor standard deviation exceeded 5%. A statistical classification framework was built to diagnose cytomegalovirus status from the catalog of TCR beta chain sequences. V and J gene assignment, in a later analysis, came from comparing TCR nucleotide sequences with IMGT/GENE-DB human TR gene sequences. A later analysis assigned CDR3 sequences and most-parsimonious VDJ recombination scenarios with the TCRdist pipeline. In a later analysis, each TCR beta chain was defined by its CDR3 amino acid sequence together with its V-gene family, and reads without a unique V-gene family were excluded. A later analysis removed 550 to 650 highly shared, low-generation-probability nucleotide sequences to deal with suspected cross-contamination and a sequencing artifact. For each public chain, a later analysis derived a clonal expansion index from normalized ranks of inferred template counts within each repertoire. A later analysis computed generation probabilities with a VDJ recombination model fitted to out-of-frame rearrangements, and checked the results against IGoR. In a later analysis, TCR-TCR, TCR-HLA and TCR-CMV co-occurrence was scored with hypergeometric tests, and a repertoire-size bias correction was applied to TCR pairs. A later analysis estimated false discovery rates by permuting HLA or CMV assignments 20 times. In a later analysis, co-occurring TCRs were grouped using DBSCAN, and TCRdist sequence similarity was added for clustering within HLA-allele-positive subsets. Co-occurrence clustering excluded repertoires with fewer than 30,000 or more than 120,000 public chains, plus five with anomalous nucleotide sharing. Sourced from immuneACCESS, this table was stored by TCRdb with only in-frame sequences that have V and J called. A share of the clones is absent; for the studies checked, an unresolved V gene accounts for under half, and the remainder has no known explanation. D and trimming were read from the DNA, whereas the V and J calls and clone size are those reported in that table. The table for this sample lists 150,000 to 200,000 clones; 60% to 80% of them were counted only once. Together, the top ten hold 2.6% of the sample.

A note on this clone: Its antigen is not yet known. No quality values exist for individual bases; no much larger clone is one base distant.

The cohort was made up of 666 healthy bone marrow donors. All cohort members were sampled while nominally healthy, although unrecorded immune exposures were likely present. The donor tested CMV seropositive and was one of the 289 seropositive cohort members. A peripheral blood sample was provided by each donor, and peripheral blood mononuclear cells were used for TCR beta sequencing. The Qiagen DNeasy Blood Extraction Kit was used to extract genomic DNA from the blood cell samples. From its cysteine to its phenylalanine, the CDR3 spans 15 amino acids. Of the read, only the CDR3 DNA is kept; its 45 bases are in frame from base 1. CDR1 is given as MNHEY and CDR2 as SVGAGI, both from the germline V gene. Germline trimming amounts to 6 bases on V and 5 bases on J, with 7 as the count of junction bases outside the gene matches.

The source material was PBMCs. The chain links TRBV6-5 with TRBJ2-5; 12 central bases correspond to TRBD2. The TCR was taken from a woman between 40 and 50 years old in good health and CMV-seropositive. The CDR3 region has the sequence CASRIRTSGVETQYF. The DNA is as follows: TGTGCCAGCAGAATCCGGACTAGCGGGGTTGAGACCCAGTACTTC.